A single sample is the source of the 25 T cell receptor beta chains below, sequenced in a study of cytomegalovirus exposure and HLA in healthy donors. The assay was immunoSEQ multiplex PCR, and TCRdb's table has in-frame clones only and misses some. This table holds around 60,000 clones, about 94% found once. Sequenced sample: PBMCs. Receptor source: a man between 18 and 29 years old in good health and CMV-seropositive.

This clone was picked up a small number of times. The V call is TRBV10-3, the J call TRBJ2-2; perhaps TRBD1 as D (6 bases). V was pared by 5 bases and J by 5 bases, with 6 bases between. The CDR3 loop spans 12 amino acids. Germline V lookup: CDR1 ENHRY, CDR2 SYGVKD. The DNA for the CDR3 is TGTGCCATCAGTCAGGGGACCGGGGAGCTGTTTTTT. This codes for CAISQGTGELFF.

The J gene is TRBJ2-1, the V gene TRBV11-2, with D perhaps TRBD1 (7 bases). Germline V gives CDR1 SGHAT, CDR2 FQNNGV. V lost 4 bases and J 5 bases, leaving 15 bases between the germline ends. There are 15 residues in the CDR3. The CDR3 loop is CASSSRGEVNNEQFF. DNA for the CDR3: TGTGCCAGCAGCTCCAGGGGGGAAGTTAACAATGAGCAGTTCTTC.

The CDR3 spells CASSPGQGAYEQYF. As DNA, the CDR3 is TGTGCCAGCTCACCGGGGCAGGGGGCTTACGAGCAGTACTTC. This chain connects TRBV18 to TRBJ2-7, with 8 bases matching TRBD1. J was trimmed by 4 bases and V by 3 bases; bases with no gene match: 5. The CDR3 consists of 14 residues. Per the germline V gene, CDR1 is KGHSH and CDR2 is LQKENI. The whole variable domain, filled in from reference TRBV18 and TRBJ2-7, reads NAGVMQNPRHLVRRRGQEARLRCSPMKGHSHVYWYRQLPEEGLKFMVYLQKENIIDESGMPKERFSAEFPKEGPSILRIQQVVRGDSAAYFCASSPGQGAYEQYFGPGTRLTVT.

This clone was detected only once. The rearrangement uses TRBV11-2 and TRBJ2-2, with a possible D match to TRBD2 (5 bases). V lost 0 bases to trimming and J lost 3 bases, with 11 bases between them. Germline V lookup: CDR1 SGHAT, CDR2 FQNNGV. CDR3 length: 16 amino acids. The CDR3 loop reads CASSLDAGGDTGELFF. CDR3 nucleotides: TGTGCCAGCAGCTTAGATGCGGGTGGGGACACCGGGGAGCTGTTTTTT.

The chain combines TRBV27 with TRBJ2-5, with D hard to call. This CDR3 spans 16 amino acids. CDR1 and CDR2 (germline): MNHEY, SMNVEV (reference sequence). With 6 bases removed from V and 1 base from J, the gap between germline ends came to 18 bases. In nucleotides, the CDR3 is TGTGCCAGCAGGAGAGGCCCCAAAATCCCCCAAGAGACCCAGTACTTC. It is translated as CASRRGPKIPQETQYF.

The chain is built from TRBV6-1 and TRBJ2-2; a possible D gene is TRBD2 (6 bases). V was trimmed by 1 base and J by 2 bases, leaving 8 bases between them. The CDR3 is 15 residues long. Per the germline V gene, CDR1 is MNHNS and CDR2 is SASEGT. The CDR3 loop reads CASSEVGGNTGELFF. The CDR3 region has the DNA TGTGCCAGCAGTGAAGTGGGGGGTAACACCGGGGAGCTGTTTTTT.

The V and J genes are TRBV11-2 and TRBJ2-1; 8 bases align to TRBD1. The ends lost 6 bases at V and 1 base at J; junction bases unmatched: 8. Per germline, CDR1 SGHAT and CDR2 FQNNGV. The CDR3 length is 16 residues. The CDR3 is CASSSPGQDSYNEQFF. In nucleotides, the CDR3 is TGTGCCAGCAGTAGTCCGGGACAGGATTCCTACAATGAGCAGTTCTTC.

The chain carries TRBV30 and TRBJ2-3; 8 positions match TRBD2. Germline CDR1 GTSNPN, CDR2 SVGIG (reference sequence). The V segment lost 2 bases and the J segment 3 bases; nucleotides outside the gene matches: 19. The CDR3 covers 19 residues. CDR3 protein: CAWSSPGSTAGVLTDTQYF. In DNA form, the CDR3 reads TGTGCCTGGAGTAGCCCTGGGTCGACAGCGGGAGTTTTAACAGATACGCAGTATTTT.

This clone appeared once. The chain employs TRBV28 and TRBJ1-5; 9 bases are shared with TRBD1. Per the germline V gene, CDR1 is MDHEN and CDR2 is SYDVKM. Unmatched junction bases numbered 4, after V lost 2 bases and J lost 8 bases. This CDR3 is 14 amino acids long. CDR3 nucleotides: TGTGCCAGCAGTTTAGGACAGGGGTCGGAGCCCCAGCATTTT. Its translation: CASSLGQGSEPQHF.

The gene calls are TRBV2 and TRBJ2-7; D possibly corresponds to TRBD1 (6 bases). The germline V gene encodes CDR1 SNHLY and CDR2 FYNNEI. The V end lost 6 bases, the J end lost 1 base, and 16 bases lay between the germline ends. The CDR3 is 15 amino acids. CDR3: CASSNPGETSYEQYF. For the CDR3, the DNA is TGTGCCAGCAGCAACCCAGGGGAAACATCCTACGAGCAGTACTTC.

The V call is TRBV18, the J call TRBJ1-2; D might be TRBD1 (6 bases). Germline CDR1 reads KGHSH; CDR2 reads LQKENI. The CDR3 runs to 16 residues. The V end was cut by 3 bases, the J end by 0 bases, with 14 bases between. The CDR3 protein is CASSPRDTGPNYGYTF. CDR3 nucleotide sequence: TGTGCCAGCTCACCCCGGGACACGGGACCTAACTATGGCTACACCTTC.

The chain employs TRBV27 and TRBJ2-3, with D uncertain. The germline CDR1 and CDR2 sequences are MNHEY and SMNVEV (reference sequence). CDR3 length equals 17 residues. Trimming pared 2 bases from V and 0 bases from J, leaving 15 bases between. DNA of the CDR3: TGTGCCAGCAGTTTAGGAAACAGCCATATTAGCACAGATACGCAGTATTTT. Translated, it gives CASSLGNSHISTDTQYF.

V gene TRBV7-2 combines with J gene TRBJ1-2; TRBD1 might be the D (6 bases). The CDR3 extends over 12 amino acids. CDR1 and CDR2 from the germline V gene are SGHTA and FQGNSA. V was shortened by 1 base and J by 8 bases, with 8 bases between the two germline ends. CDR3 in amino acids: CASSLGTAGYTF. CDR3 DNA: TGTGCCAGCAGCTTAGGGACAGCCGGCTACACCTTC.

The chain combines TRBV12-5 with TRBJ2-2; 10 bases match TRBD2. V shed 0 bases, J shed 0 bases, and the junction held 16 bases outside the gene matches. Germline CDR1 reads LGHNT; CDR2 reads FRNRAP. The CDR3 is 22 amino acids. The CDR3 sequence: CASGLVPIFTETSGSNTGELFF. CDR3 bases: TGTGCTAGTGGTTTGGTACCAATTTTTACTGAGACTAGCGGGTCGAACACCGGGGAGCTGTTTTTT.

This clone was detected only once. The chain recombines TRBV4-1 with TRBJ1-1; D remains ambiguous. The V end was cut by 3 bases, the J end by 2 bases, with 10 bases between. Germline CDR1 is MGHRA and CDR2 is YSYEKL. The CDR3 is 14 residues long. CDR3: CASSHVGVNTEAFF. CDR3 DNA sequence: TGCGCCAGCAGCCATGTCGGGGTTAACACTGAAGCTTTCTTT.

J is TRBJ1-1 and V is TRBV19; D gene unclear. Germline V lookup: CDR1 LNHDA, CDR2 SQIVND (reference sequence). CDR3 length: 14 amino acids. Deletions cut 2 bases from V and 1 base from J, with 8 bases between. The CDR3 coding sequence is TGTGCCAGTAGTATACGGGAAGGGAACACTGAAGCTTTCTTT. It translates to CASSIREGNTEAFF.

V usage is TRBV19 and J usage is TRBJ2-2, with 7 bases that match TRBD2. V lost 6 bases to trimming and J lost 0 bases; unmatched junction nucleotides: 4. CDR3 size: 15 residues. Germline lookup yields CDR1 LNHDA and CDR2 SQIVND (reference sequence). The CDR3 spells CASRAGVSNTGELFF. The CDR3 region has the DNA TGTGCCAGTAGGGCGGGGGTCTCGAACACCGGGGAGCTGTTTTTT.

The chain couples TRBV4-1 to TRBJ1-1; D not resolved. This CDR3 has 16 amino acids. The V end lost 0 bases, the J end lost 1 base, and 12 bases lay between the germline ends. The germline CDR1 and CDR2 sequences are MGHRA and YSYEKL. CDR3 sequence reads: CASSQDLGRKNTEAFF. DNA of the CDR3: TGCGCCAGCAGCCAAGATTTAGGGAGGAAGAACACTGAAGCTTTCTTT.

V is TRBV15 and J is TRBJ2-5; 10 bases match TRBD2. V gave up 6 bases and J gave up 2 bases; unmatched junction bases: 0. Germline CDR1 and CDR2: LNHNV and YYDKDF (reference sequence). CDR3 length equals 13 residues. CDR3 bases: TGTGCCACCAGAGCGGGGGGGCAAGAGACCCAGTACTTC. Protein product: CATRAGGQETQYF.

This CDR3 reads CASSTTRLASSNEKLFF. The CDR3 DNA is TGTGCCAGCTCAACTACGCGACTTGCCAGCTCTAATGAAAAACTGTTTTTT. The chain links TRBV18 to TRBJ1-4; D is unresolved. V dropped 5 bases and J dropped 3 bases, with 19 bases sitting between them. Germline CDR1 reads KGHSH; CDR2 reads LQKENI. This CDR3 spans 17 amino acids.

J is TRBJ1-3 and V is TRBV12-5; unclear D gene. Trimming stripped 1 base from V and 8 bases from J, with 9 bases between. CDR1 is LGHNT, CDR2 FRNRAP, per germline. The CDR3 spans 13 residues. The CDR3 sequence is CASGLGQSDTIYF. The CDR3 nucleotides are TGTGCTAGTGGTTTGGGGCAGAGCGACACCATATATTTT.

This clone showed up just a few times. The gene calls are TRBV4-3 and TRBJ2-1; D unclear. Germline V gives CDR1 LGHNA, CDR2 YSLEER. Trimming removed 1 base at V and 4 bases at J, with 11 bases between. There are 15 residues in the CDR3. As DNA, the CDR3 is TGCGCCAGCAGCCAAGTGTACGCAACTTACAATGAGCAGTTCTTC. Translating gives CASSQVYATYNEQFF.

The V gene is TRBV29-1, the J gene TRBJ1-4; TRBD1 agrees at 7 bases. The CDR3 has 13 amino acids. Per germline, CDR1 SQVTM and CDR2 ANQGSEA. Unmatched junction bases numbered 1, after V lost 5 bases and J lost 1 base. The CDR3 DNA reads TGCAGCGTTAGGACAGGAACTAATGAAAAACTGTTTTTT. It is translated as CSVRTGTNEKLFF.

This clone was observed a single time. The V and J genes are TRBV7-3 and TRBJ1-2; 9 bases align to TRBD1. The CDR3 totals 13 residues. Trimming at V came to 5 bases and at J to 4 bases, leaving 2 bases not matched to a gene. Germline V gene data show CDR1 as SGHTA and CDR2 as FQGTGA. The DNA of the CDR3 is TGTGCCAGCAGCCCGACAGGGGGCTATGGCTACACCTTC. Translation: CASSPTGGYGYTF.

V is TRBV9 and J is TRBJ2-2, with D possibly TRBD2 on 6 matching bases. Germline V gene lookup returns CDR1 SGDLS and CDR2 YYNGEE. The CDR3 covers 18 residues. V gave up 0 bases and J gave up 6 bases, with 21 bases separating them. The CDR3 DNA reads as TGTGCCAGCAGCGTAGGCCTGGGGGGTAGCTTGGAAGCCGGGGAGCTGTTTTTT. This sequence encodes CASSVGLGGSLEAGELFF.